Described below is a single TCR beta chain sequence and its context. The CDR3 runs 15 residues. CDR1 and CDR2 from the germline V gene are SGHVS and FQNEAQ. This record belongs to a study of human CD8 memory T cell subsets. The authors enriched total CD8+ T cells by negative magnetic separation. The authors drew RNA from duplicate vials of some 140,000 sorted CD8+ T cells per subset. Libraries for TCR beta were constructed using UMI-labeled 5' RACE. TCRdb reworked the 5' RACE reads into one entry per CDR3 protein, no DNA. The sample includes 3,000 to 3,500 distinct CDR3 sequences. Specimen: CD8+ effector memory T cells (TEM) sorted from PBMCs. Subset noted: effector memory CD8 T cells, CCR7- CD45RO+ CD95+. The chain uses TRBV7-8 and TRBJ2-1; TCRdb designates TRBD1, a call that cannot be tested without DNA. The clonotype originates from a human donor in good health. CDR3 region: CASSLGQGLGNEQFF.